Each of the 29 T cell receptor beta chains below was sequenced from the same sample in a study of molecular identifiers for immune sequencing clone quantification. TCRdb re-called the PCR reads with MiXCR, one entry per CDR3 protein. The sample lists approximately 590,000 distinct CDR3 sequences, 25% occurring once. The sample was naive CD8+ T cells from blood, with Jurkat cell RNA spiked in. Subset given: FACS-sorted CD8+CD4-CCR7+CD45RA+ naive T cells. The source of these receptors is a human donor in good health. Some libraries in this study had Jurkat cell RNA spiked in.

The rearrangement joins TRBV4-3 to TRBJ1-4, with 7 bases identical to TRBD1. J gave up 6 bases and V 0 bases, and 4 bases lay outside the gene matches. This CDR3 region has 15 residues. CDR1 is LGHNA and CDR2 is YSLEER in the germline V gene. CDR3 protein: CASSQEAGGDEKLFF. Here the CDR3 DNA reads TGCGCCAGCAGCCAAGAAGCAGGGGGGGATGAAAAACTGTTTTTT.

As for this clonotype: A single base separates this from a much larger clone, so it may be a read error. The CDR3 end shows no conserved phenylalanine or tryptophan, and so a read error is likely. V is TRBV30 and J is TRBJ1-1; 7 bases match TRBD1. Germline V gene lookup returns CDR1 GTSNPN and CDR2 SVGIG (reference sequence). There are 15 residues in the CDR3. Trimming cost V 2 bases and J 1 base; bases outside gene matches: 7. In DNA, the CDR3 is TGTGCCTGGAGTAGGTCTAACAGGGGGAACACTGAAGCTTTCTCT. The encoded protein is CAWSRSNRGNTEAFS.

This clonotype was picked up many times. The chain recombines TRBV4-1 with TRBJ2-7; D is perhaps TRBD2 (6 bases). Trimming took 4 bases from V and 5 from J, leaving 15 bases between them. Germline lookup yields CDR1 MGHRA and CDR2 YSYEKL. This CDR3 comprises 14 residues. The CDR3 sequence is CASSLTLAGHEQYF. The CDR3 DNA reads TGCGCCAGCAGCCTTACGTTGGCGGGGCACGAGCAGTACTTC.

The rearrangement joins TRBV7-9 to TRBJ2-3; D possibly uses TRBD1 or TRBD2 (5 bases each). The CDR3 contains 17 residues. Germline CDR1 is SEHNR and CDR2 is FQNEAQ (reference sequence). Trimming stripped 5 bases from V and 2 bases from J, with 20 bases between. The DNA for the CDR3 is TGTGCCAGCAGCCTAAATTTGGGACCTCTATTCACAGATACGCAGTATTTT. Translation: CASSLNLGPLFTDTQYF.

V and J are TRBV27 and TRBJ1-4; D is undetermined. Germline CDR1 MNHEY, CDR2 SMNVEV (reference sequence). V lost 6 bases, J lost 6 bases, and 8 bases lay in between. CDR3 length: 12 residues. In DNA form, the CDR3 reads TGTGCCAGCAGCGGGATGGATGAAAAACTGTTTTTT. This encodes CASSGMDEKLFF.

This rearrangement joins TRBV20-1 to TRBJ2-4, with D unclear. The CDR3 runs to 14 residues. V was shortened by 6 bases and J by 2 bases, with 14 bases between the two germline ends. Germline V CDR1 and CDR2: DFQATT, SNEGSKA (reference sequence). CDR3 amino acids: CSATGQETKNIQYF. Here the CDR3 DNA reads TGCAGTGCCACGGGTCAGGAGACCAAAAACATTCAGTACTTC.

This clonotype was detected many times. The J gene is TRBJ2-2, the V gene TRBV4-1; tentative D call: TRBD1 (6 bases). Germline V CDR1 and CDR2: MGHRA, YSYEKL. This CDR3 contains 17 residues. V was shortened by 1 base and J by 0 bases, with 12 bases between the two germline ends. Here the CDR3 DNA reads TGCGCCAGCAGCCAAGTTTTTGGGACACCGAACACCGGGGAGCTGTTTTTT. It translates to CASSQVFGTPNTGELFF.

This clonotype was seen only a few times. This chain links TRBV7-9 with TRBJ2-1, with 9 bases lining up with TRBD2. The CDR3 extends over 16 amino acids. The junction had 6 bases not matched to a gene; V was cut back by 2 bases and J by 4 bases. CDR1 is SEHNR, CDR2 FQNEAQ, per germline (reference sequence). The CDR3 DNA sequence: TGTGCCAGCAGCTTAACGCTAGCGGGAACTTACAATGAGCAGTTCTTC. It translates to CASSLTLAGTYNEQFF.

A word on this clonotype: A single base separates this from a much larger clone, so it may be a read error. The chain is built from TRBV20-1 and TRBJ2-7; D may match TRBD1 or TRBD2 (5 bases each). V dropped 4 bases and J dropped 4 bases, with 14 bases sitting between them. The germline gives CDR1 DFQATT, CDR2 SNEGSKA (reference sequence). The CDR3 consists of 13 residues. Written as DNA, the CDR3 is TGCAGTGCTAAAGTCGGCAGGGAGTACGAGCAGTACTTC. Protein product: CSAKVGREYEQYF.

This clonotype occurred a few times. The chain links TRBV30 to TRBJ2-1, with 7 bases that match TRBD2. With 2 bases clipped from V and 6 bases from J, the junction kept 13 bases outside the gene matches. The CDR3 covers 16 residues. From germline, CDR1 is GTSNPN and CDR2 SVGIG (reference sequence). In nucleotides, the CDR3 is TGTGCCTGGAGTTCCCCTGGCGGGAGCCTATTCAATGAGCAGTTCTTC. It translates to CAWSSPGGSLFNEQFF.

The sample holds many counts of this clonotype. V usage is TRBV27 and J usage is TRBJ1-1, with D tentatively TRBD1 (5 bases). The CDR3 extends over 13 amino acids. The germline V and J ends were trimmed by 2 bases and 6 bases, with 10 bases remaining between them. Germline values: CDR1 MNHEY, CDR2 SMNVEV (reference sequence). CDR3 nucleotides: TGTGCCAGCAGTTTACAGACAGAATCTGAAGCTTTCTTT. This gives the protein CASSLQTESEAFF.

This clonotype was detected many times. The chain joins TRBV5-5 to TRBJ1-5, with 9 bases aligning to TRBD1. The V and J ends lost 2 bases and 6 bases, in that order; junction bases with no gene match: 6. Per the germline V gene, CDR1 is SGHKS and CDR2 is YYEKEE (reference sequence). CDR3 length: 15 residues. CDR3 sequence: CASSFQDRGGQPQHF. The CDR3, as DNA: TGTGCCAGCAGCTTTCAGGACAGGGGTGGTCAGCCCCAGCATTTT.

Only a few counts were recorded for this clonotype. The chain has TRBV11-2 and TRBJ2-7; D may be TRBD1 (5 bases). Trimming took off 2 bases at V and 2 bases at J, with 22 bases between the two ends. Germline V lookup: CDR1 SGHAT, CDR2 FQNNGV. The CDR3 has 18 amino acids. The CDR3 nucleotides are TGTGCCAGCAGCTTAATCCCCGCCCGGACAAATGACACCTACGAGCAGTACTTC. Protein: CASSLIPARTNDTYEQYF.

Regarding this clonotype: The junction and the germline gene differ at one end; a read error may be behind it. The chain carries TRBV4-3 and TRBJ1-1; TRBD1 matches at 9 bases. Germline CDR1 LGHNA, CDR2 YSLEER. This CDR3 comprises 15 residues. Written as DNA, the CDR3 is TGCGCCAGCGGCCAGGACAGGGGAATTGGCACTGAAGCTTTCTTT. This encodes CASGQDRGIGTEAFF.

To note about this clonotype: A clone one base away is much larger, so this may be a read error. It is likely a read error, because the conserved phenylalanine at the end of the CDR3 is missing. The chain joins TRBV20-1 to TRBJ2-7, with 9 bases lining up with TRBD1. CDR3 length: 14 amino acids. Germline V CDR1 and CDR2: DFQATT, SNEGSKA (reference sequence). The chain's CDR3 is CRATGQGSNYEQYY. For the CDR3, the DNA is TGCAGGGCAACGGGACAGGGATCGAACTACGAGCAGTACTAC.

Details on this clonotype: Relative to the germline gene, one junction end is altered; a read error may explain this. This chain uses TRBV5-3 with TRBJ1-2; TRBD1 might be the D (5 bases). TRBV5-3 is known as an ORF, though its function is uncertain. The CDR3 sequence is 14 residues long. Here the CDR3 DNA reads TGTGCCAGCAGTCTACAGGAGTCGGGGTATGGCTACGCCTTC. This sequence encodes CASSLQESGYGYAF.

This clonotype showed up just once. The J gene is TRBJ2-7, the V gene TRBV6-9; tentatively, D is TRBD1 or TRBD2 (5 bases each). The length of the CDR3 is 16 residues. Trimming removed 4 bases at V and 0 bases at J, with 16 bases between. The germline CDR1 and CDR2 sequences are MNHGY and SVAAGI. CDR3 in DNA: TGTGCCAGCAGTTCCCAAGGGACCACAACCTCCTACGAGCAGTACTTC. The encoded protein is CASSSQGTTTSYEQYF.

Only a few counts were recorded for this clonotype. The rearrangement links TRBV2 to TRBJ2-5, with D possibly TRBD1 on 6 matching bases. The CDR3 has 14 amino acids. Trimming cost V 3 bases and J 0 bases, with 8 bases left between them. CDR1 SNHLY and CDR2 FYNNEI come from the germline V gene. The CDR3 bases are TGTGCCAGCAGTGAGTGGGACAACCAAGAGACCCAGTACTTC. It yields the protein CASSEWDNQETQYF. Together with reference TRBV2 and TRBJ2-5, the CDR3 gives the full variable domain: EPEVTQTPSHQVTQMGQEVILRCVPISNHLYFYWYRQILGQKVEFLVSFYNNEISEKSEIFDDQFSVERPDGSNFTLKIRSTKLEDSAMYFCASSEWDNQETQYFGPGTRLLVL.

The CDR3 DNA is TGTGCCACGGAGCGCGACGTGAACACCGGGGAGCTGTTTTTT. This gives the protein CATERDVNTGELFF. The V call is TRBV4-2, the J call TRBJ2-2, with unresolved D. V was pared by 10 bases and J by 1 base, with 13 bases between. The germline V gene encodes CDR1 LGHNA and CDR2 YNFKEQ. CDR3 length: 14 residues.

This clonotype has a handful of counts. The chain carries TRBV19 and TRBJ1-5, with TRBD1 as a possible D gene (6 bases). CDR1 and CDR2 (germline): LNHDA, SQIVND (reference sequence). V was clipped by 8 bases and J by 0 bases, with 29 bases between them. CDR3 size: 20 residues. The CDR3 nucleotides are TGTGCCAGTGCTCCGCGAAAACAGGGTCCAGATCAATATAGCAATCAGCCCCAGCATTTT. The encoded protein is CASAPRKQGPDQYSNQPQHF.

This clonotype was recorded many times. V gene TRBV30 combines with J gene TRBJ2-7; D gene unclear. The CDR3 has 13 residues. V was clipped by 2 bases and J by 5 bases, with 13 bases between them. CDR1 is GTSNPN and CDR2 is SVGIG in the germline V gene (reference sequence). The CDR3 DNA reads as TGTGCCTGGAGTTACCCGATAGGGCACGAGCAGTACTTC. This encodes CAWSYPIGHEQYF. Looking up the rest from reference TRBV30 and TRBJ2-7 gives the full variable domain: SQTIHQWPATLVQPVGSPLSLECTVEGTSNPNLYWYRQAAGRGLQLLFYSVGIGQISSEVPQNLSASRPQDRQFILSSKKLLLSDSGFYLCAWSYPIGHEQYFGPGTRLTVT.

The CDR3 DNA reads as TGCAGTGCTAGAGATTTCCAGAACCCCTCCTACGAGCAGTACTTC. As protein: CSARDFQNPSYEQYF. The chain has TRBV20-1 and TRBJ2-7; D remains ambiguous. Trimming took 0 bases from V and 0 from J, leaving 12 bases between them. The CDR3 covers 15 residues. In germline, CDR1 is DFQATT, CDR2 SNEGSKA (reference sequence).

V gene TRBV6-2 or TRBV6-3 combines with J gene TRBJ2-7, with TRBD2 identical over 8 bases. V was pared by 4 bases and J by 2 bases, with 10 bases of the junction left unmatched. CDR1 is MNHEY and CDR2 is SVGEGT in the germline V gene. The CDR3 has 16 residues. The CDR3 region is CASSWFLLAEAYEQYF. The CDR3 DNA follows: TGTGCCAGCAGTTGGTTCTTACTAGCGGAGGCCTACGAGCAGTACTTC.

This clonotype was observed a handful of times. The genes are TRBV1 and TRBJ2-1; the table's TRBD2 call for D was not verified on the DNA. TRBV1 is marked as a pseudogene. The CDR3 covers 19 residues. CDR3 coding DNA: TGCACCAGCAGCCAAGCGGCGCTAGCGGGGGGTCTGTCCTACAATGAGCAGTTCTTC. This sequence encodes CTSSQAALAGGLSYNEQFF.

This clonotype was observed at least ten times. The chain has TRBV19 and TRBJ2-3, with TRBD1 identical over 11 bases. CDR1 LNHDA and CDR2 SQIVND come from the germline V gene (reference sequence). The CDR3 loop spans 18 amino acids. Trimming cost V 7 bases and J 3 bases; bases outside gene matches: 15. CDR3 coding DNA: TGTGCCAGTAATCCTATGACGACGGGGACAGGGGGAACAGATACGCAGTATTTT. Protein sequence: CASNPMTTGTGGTDTQYF.

In the case of this clonotype: A single base separates this from a much larger clone, so it may be a read error. J is TRBJ2-5 and V is TRBV6-5; D could derive from TRBD1 or TRBD2 (7 bases each). Germline lookup yields CDR1 MNHEY and CDR2 SVGAGI. Trimming took 2 bases from V and 9 from J, leaving 19 bases between them. The CDR3 is 15 amino acids. The CDR3 region is CASSYHGRGGEPQYF. The CDR3 region has the DNA TGTGCCAGCAGTTACCACGGCAGGGGGGGGGAGCCCCAGTACTTC.

This clonotype has just a few counts. The chain links TRBV7-3 to TRBJ2-3, with D uncertain. CDR1 is SGHTA and CDR2 is FQGTGA in the germline V gene. The length of the CDR3 is 15 residues. Trimming removed 3 bases at V and 2 bases at J, with 12 bases between. The CDR3 region is CASSFGGLNTDTQYF. CDR3 sequence (DNA): TGTGCCAGCAGCTTTGGTGGCTTAAACACAGATACGCAGTATTTT.

A word on this clonotype: A much larger clonotype is one base distant, so this may be a read error. The genes are TRBV7-2 and TRBJ2-2; D perhaps matches TRBD2 (5 bases). Germline loops: CDR1 SGHTA, CDR2 FQGNSA. The CDR3 runs 14 residues. The CDR3 DNA follows: TGTGCCAGCAGCTTAGTTGGTAGGCCCGGGGAGCTGTATTTT. Translated: CASSLVGRPGELYF.

This clonotype has only a few counts. The V and J genes are TRBV7-2 and TRBJ2-1, with D maybe TRBD2 (5 bases). V was trimmed by 1 base and J by 4 bases, leaving 14 bases between them. Germline V lookup: CDR1 SGHTA, CDR2 FQGNSA. The CDR3 runs 16 residues. The CDR3 DNA is TGTGCCAGCAGCTTAGTTGGGTATGGGGAGTACAATGAGCAGTTCTTC. Its protein is CASSLVGYGEYNEQFF. Combining the CDR3 with reference TRBV7-2 and TRBJ2-1 gives the whole variable domain GAGVSQSPSNKVTEKGKDVELRCDPISGHTALYWYRQSLGQGLEFLIYFQGNSAPDKSGLPSDRFSAERTGGSVSTLTIQRTQQEDSAVYLCASSLVGYGEYNEQFFGPGTRLTVL.